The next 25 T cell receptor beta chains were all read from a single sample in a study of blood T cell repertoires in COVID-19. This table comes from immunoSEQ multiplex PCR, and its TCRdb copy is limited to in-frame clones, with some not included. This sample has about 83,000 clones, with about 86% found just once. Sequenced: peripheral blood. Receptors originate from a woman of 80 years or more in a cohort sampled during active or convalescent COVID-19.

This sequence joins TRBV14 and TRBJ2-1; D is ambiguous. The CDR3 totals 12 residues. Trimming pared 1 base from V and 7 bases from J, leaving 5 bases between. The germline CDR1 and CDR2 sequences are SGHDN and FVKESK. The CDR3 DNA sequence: TGTGCCAGCAGCCAAGTCGGGAATGAGCAGTTCTTC. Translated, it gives CASSQVGNEQFF.

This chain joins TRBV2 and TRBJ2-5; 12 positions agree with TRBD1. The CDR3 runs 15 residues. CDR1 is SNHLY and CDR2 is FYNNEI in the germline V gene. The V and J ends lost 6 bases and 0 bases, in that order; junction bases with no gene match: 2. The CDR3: CASRGTGGYQETQYF. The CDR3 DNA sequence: TGTGCCAGCAGAGGGACAGGGGGCTACCAAGAGACCCAGTACTTC.

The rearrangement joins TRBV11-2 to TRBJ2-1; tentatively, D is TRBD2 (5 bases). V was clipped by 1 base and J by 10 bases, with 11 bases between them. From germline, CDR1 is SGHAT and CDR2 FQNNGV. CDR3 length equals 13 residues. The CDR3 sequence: CASSLVRVREQFF. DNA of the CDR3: TGTGCCAGCAGCTTAGTGAGGGTCAGGGAGCAGTTCTTC.

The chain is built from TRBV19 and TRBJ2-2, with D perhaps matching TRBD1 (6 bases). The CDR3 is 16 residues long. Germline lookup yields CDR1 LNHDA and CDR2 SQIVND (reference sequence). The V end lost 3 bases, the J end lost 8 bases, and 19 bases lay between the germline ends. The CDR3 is CASSIETGTFTGELFF. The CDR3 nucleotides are TGTGCCAGTAGTATCGAGACCGGGACATTCACGGGGGAGCTGTTTTTT.

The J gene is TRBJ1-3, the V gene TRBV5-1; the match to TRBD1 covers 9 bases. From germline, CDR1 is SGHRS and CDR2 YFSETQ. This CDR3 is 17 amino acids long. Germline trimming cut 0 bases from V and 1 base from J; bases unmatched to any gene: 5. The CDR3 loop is CASSLGGQGMSGNTIYF. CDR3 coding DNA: TGCGCCAGCAGCTTGGGGGGACAGGGAATGTCTGGAAACACCATATATTTT.

The chain's CDR3 is CASSVGIAGETQYF. DNA of the CDR3: TGTGCCAGCAGCGTAGGGATCGCGGGGGAGACCCAGTACTTC. The V gene is TRBV9, the J gene TRBJ2-5; maybe TRBD2 (6 bases). This CDR3 is built from 14 residues. The V gene lost 0 bases and the J gene lost 5 bases, with 11 bases spanning the gap. CDR1 is SGDLS, CDR2 YYNGEE, per germline.

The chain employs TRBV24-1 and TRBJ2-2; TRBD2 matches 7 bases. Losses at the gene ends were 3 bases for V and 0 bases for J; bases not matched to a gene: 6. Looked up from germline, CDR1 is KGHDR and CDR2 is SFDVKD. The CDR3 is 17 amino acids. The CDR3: CATSDSKRGSNTGELFF. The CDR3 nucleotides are TGTGCCACCAGTGATAGCAAGCGGGGCTCGAACACCGGGGAGCTGTTTTTT.

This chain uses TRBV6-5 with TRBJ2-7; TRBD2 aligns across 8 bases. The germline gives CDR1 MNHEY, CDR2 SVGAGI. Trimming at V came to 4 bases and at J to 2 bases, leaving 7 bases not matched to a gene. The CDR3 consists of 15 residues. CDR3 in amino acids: CASSFSGLAPYEQYF. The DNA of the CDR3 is TGTGCCAGCAGTTTCTCTGGACTAGCCCCCTACGAGCAGTACTTC.

CDR3 amino acids: CASSIRGGYNSPLHF. The CDR3 DNA sequence: TGTGCCAGCTCGATTCGGGGGGGATATAATTCACCCCTCCACTTT. This chain uses TRBV27 with TRBJ1-6, with a possible D match to TRBD1 (5 bases). The CDR3 contains 15 residues. Germline V gene lookup returns CDR1 MNHEY and CDR2 SMNVEV (reference sequence). Trimming pared 8 bases from V and 4 bases from J, leaving 15 bases between.

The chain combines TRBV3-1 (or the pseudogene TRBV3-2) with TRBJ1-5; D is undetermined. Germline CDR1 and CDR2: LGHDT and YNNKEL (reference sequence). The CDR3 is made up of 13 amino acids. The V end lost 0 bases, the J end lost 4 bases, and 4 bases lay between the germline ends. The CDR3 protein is CASSQDLNQPQHF. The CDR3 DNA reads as TGTGCCAGCAGCCAAGATCTGAATCAGCCCCAGCATTTT.

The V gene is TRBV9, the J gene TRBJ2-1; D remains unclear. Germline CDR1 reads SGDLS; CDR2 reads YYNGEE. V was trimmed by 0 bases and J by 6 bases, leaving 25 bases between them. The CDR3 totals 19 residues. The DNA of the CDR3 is TGTGCCAGCAGCGTAGATCCCCCTCTATCGTATTCCTCTTTCAATGAGCAGTTCTTC. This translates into CASSVDPPLSYSSFNEQFF.

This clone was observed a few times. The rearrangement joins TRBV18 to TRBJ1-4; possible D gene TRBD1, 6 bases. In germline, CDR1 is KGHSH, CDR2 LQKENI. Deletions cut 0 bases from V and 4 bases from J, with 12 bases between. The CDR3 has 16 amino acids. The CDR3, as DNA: TGTGCCAGCTCACCACCAGGGGGAGCCGTTAATGAAAAACTGTTTTTT. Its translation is CASSPPGGAVNEKLFF.

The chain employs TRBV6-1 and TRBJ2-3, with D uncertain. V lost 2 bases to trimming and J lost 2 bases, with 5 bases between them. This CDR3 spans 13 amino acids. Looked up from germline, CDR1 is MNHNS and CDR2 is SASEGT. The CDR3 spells CASSELATDTQYF. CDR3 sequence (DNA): TGTGCCAGCAGTGAATTGGCCACAGATACGCAGTATTTT.

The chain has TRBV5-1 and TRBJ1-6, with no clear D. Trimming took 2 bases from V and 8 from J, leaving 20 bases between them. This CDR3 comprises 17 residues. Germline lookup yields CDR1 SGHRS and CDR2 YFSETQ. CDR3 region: CASSLDSRRLTDSPLHF. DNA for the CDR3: TGCGCCAGCAGCTTAGACTCTCGACGGTTGACGGATTCACCCCTCCACTTT.

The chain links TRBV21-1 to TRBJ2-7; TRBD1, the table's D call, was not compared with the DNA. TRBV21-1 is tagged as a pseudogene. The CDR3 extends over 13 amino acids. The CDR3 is CASSVTGAPEQYV. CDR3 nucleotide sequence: TGTGCCAGCAGCGTTACAGGGGCTCCCGAACAGTACGTC.

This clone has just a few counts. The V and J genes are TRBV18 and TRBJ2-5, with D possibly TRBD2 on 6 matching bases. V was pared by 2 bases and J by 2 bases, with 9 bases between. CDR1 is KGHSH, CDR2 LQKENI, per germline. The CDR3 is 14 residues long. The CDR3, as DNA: TGTGCCAGCTCACCAGGTAGCGGACAAGAGACCCAGTACTTC. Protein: CASSPGSGQETQYF. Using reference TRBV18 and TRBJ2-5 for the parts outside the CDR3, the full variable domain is NAGVMQNPRHLVRRRGQEARLRCSPMKGHSHVYWYRQLPEEGLKFMVYLQKENIIDESGMPKERFSAEFPKEGPSILRIQQVVRGDSAAYFCASSPGSGQETQYFGPGTRLLVL.

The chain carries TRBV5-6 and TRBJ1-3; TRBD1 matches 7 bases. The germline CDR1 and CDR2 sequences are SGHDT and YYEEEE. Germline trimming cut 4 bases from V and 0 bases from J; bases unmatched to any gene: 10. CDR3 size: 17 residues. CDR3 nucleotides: TGTGCCAGCAGCATGCATCGACAGGGCCTCTCTGGAAACACCATATATTTT. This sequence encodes CASSMHRQGLSGNTIYF.

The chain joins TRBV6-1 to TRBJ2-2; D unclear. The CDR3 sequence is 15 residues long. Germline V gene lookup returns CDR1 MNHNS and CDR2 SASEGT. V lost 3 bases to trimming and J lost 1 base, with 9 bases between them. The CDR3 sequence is CASSESRVNTGELFF. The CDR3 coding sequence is TGTGCCAGCAGTGAGTCCCGGGTGAACACCGGGGAGCTGTTTTTT.

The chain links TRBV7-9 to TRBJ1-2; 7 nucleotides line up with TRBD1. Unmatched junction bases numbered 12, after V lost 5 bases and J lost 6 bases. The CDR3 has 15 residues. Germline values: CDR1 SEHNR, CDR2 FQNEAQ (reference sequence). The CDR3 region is CASSPGSLRGDGYTF. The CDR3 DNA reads TGTGCCAGCAGCCCAGGGTCCCTCAGGGGGGATGGCTACACCTTC.

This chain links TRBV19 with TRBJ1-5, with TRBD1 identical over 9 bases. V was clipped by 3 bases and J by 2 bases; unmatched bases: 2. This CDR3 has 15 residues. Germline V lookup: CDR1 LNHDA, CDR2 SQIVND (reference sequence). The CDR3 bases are TGTGCCAGTAGTATCCGGGACAGGGGCAATCAGCCCCAGCATTTT. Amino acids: CASSIRDRGNQPQHF.

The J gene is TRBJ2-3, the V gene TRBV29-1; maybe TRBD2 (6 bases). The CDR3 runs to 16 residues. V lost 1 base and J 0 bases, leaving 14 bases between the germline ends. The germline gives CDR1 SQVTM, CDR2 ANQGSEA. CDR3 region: CSVEGGVPPSTDTQYF. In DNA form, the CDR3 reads TGCAGCGTTGAAGGGGGGGTACCCCCAAGCACAGATACGCAGTATTTT.

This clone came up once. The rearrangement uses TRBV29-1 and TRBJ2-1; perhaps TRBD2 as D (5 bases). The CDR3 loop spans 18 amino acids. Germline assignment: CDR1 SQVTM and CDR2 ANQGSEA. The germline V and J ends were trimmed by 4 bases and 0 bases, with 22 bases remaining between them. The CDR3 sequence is CSVARGFRGQSSYNEQFF. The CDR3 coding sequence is TGCAGCGTTGCCCGAGGATTTAGAGGGCAAAGCTCCTACAATGAGCAGTTCTTC.

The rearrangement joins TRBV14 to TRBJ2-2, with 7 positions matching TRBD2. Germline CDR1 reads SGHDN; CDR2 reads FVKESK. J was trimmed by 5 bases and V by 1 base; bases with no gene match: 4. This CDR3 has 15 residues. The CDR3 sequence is CASSQASGNTGELFF. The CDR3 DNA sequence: TGTGCCAGCAGCCAAGCTAGCGGCAATACCGGGGAGCTGTTTTTT.

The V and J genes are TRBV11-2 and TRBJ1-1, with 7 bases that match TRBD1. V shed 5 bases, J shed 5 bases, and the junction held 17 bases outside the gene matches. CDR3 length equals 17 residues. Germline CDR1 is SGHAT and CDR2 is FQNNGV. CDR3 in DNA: TGTGCCAGCAGCCCAGCCCCCTGGGGCAGGGGGAGGACTGAAGCTTTCTTT. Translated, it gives CASSPAPWGRGRTEAFF.

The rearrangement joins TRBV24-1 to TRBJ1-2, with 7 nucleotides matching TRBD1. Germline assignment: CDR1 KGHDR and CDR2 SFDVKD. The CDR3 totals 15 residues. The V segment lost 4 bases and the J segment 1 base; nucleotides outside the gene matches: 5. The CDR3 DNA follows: TGTGCCACCAGTGACGGGGGACAGCTTAACTATGGCTACACCTTC. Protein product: CATSDGGQLNYGYTF.